This passage covers 10 T cell receptor beta chains from one sample sequenced in a study of T cells in Graves' hyperthyroidism and ophthalmopathy. RNA transcripts yielded amplified TCR beta CDR3 regions. The TCR CDR3 first-round RT-PCR relied on the HTBI primer set. TCRdb redid the calling of the multiplex PCR reads with MiXCR, one entry per CDR3 protein. The sample has hundreds of thousands of distinct CDR3 sequences; around 42% are singletons. Sequenced sample: peripheral blood or thyroid tissue (not recorded which). The source is a woman younger than 35 with Graves' hyperthyroidism.

The rearrangement joins TRBV2 to TRBJ1-6; 8 bases align to TRBD1. Germline V gene data show CDR1 as SNHLY and CDR2 as FYNNEI. V gave up 4 bases and J gave up 11 bases; unmatched junction bases: 4. The CDR3 has 13 amino acids. CDR3 sequence reads: CASSGQGYPPLHF. In nucleotides, the CDR3 is TGTGCCAGCAGTGGACAGGGGTATCCACCCCTCCACTTT.

This rearrangement joins TRBV29-1 to TRBJ2-5; maybe TRBD2 (5 bases). Germline CDR1 SQVTM, CDR2 ANQGSEA. Trimming cost V 8 bases and J 1 base, with 8 bases left between them. CDR3 length: 11 residues. The CDR3: CSRGFQETQYF. DNA of the CDR3: TGCAGCCGGGGATTCCAAGAGACCCAGTACTTC.

This clonotype has more than one count but fewer than ten. This chain joins TRBV2 and TRBJ1-4; weak D call: TRBD1 (5 bases). Germline V CDR1 and CDR2: SNHLY, FYNNEI. V was cut by 6 bases and J by 8 bases, with 13 bases left in between. The CDR3 has 13 residues. The CDR3 DNA reads TGTGCCAGCAGGGGGGACGGTCGGGAAAAACTGTTTTTT. The encoded protein is CASRGDGREKLFF.

The V call is TRBV7-2, the J call TRBJ1-1, with D possibly being TRBD1 (5 bases). Germline CDR1 SGHTA, CDR2 FQGNSA. Trimming took off 4 bases at V and 1 base at J, with 16 bases between the two ends. This CDR3 is 16 amino acids long. CDR3 DNA: TGTGCCAGCAGCTGGGGCCTGGGCAGAAAGAACACTGAAGCTTTCTTT. Amino acids: CASSWGLGRKNTEAFF. Based on the CDR3 plus reference TRBV7-2 and TRBJ1-1, the full variable domain is GAGVSQSPSNKVTEKGKDVELRCDPISGHTALYWYRQSLGQGLEFLIYFQGNSAPDKSGLPSDRFSAERTGGSVSTLTIQRTQQEDSAVYLCASSWGLGRKNTEAFFGQGTRLTVV.

The chain has TRBV7-9 and TRBJ1-3; tentatively, D is TRBD1 (6 bases). This CDR3 contains 14 residues. V lost 1 base and J lost 3, with 7 bases in between. CDR1 and CDR2 (germline): SEHNR, FQNEAQ (reference sequence). CDR3 protein: CASSLGGLGNTIYF. The CDR3 bases are TGTGCCAGCAGCTTAGGGGGGCTTGGAAACACCATATATTTT.

This clonotype was found a few times. This chain joins TRBV7-8 and TRBJ1-3; 11 bases map to TRBD1. Trimming took 5 bases from V and 8 from J; bases not matched to a gene: 5. Per germline, CDR1 SGHVS and CDR2 FQNEAQ. The CDR3 is made up of 14 amino acids. The CDR3 DNA reads TGTGCCAGCAGCCCCCCGGGACAGGGGGACACCATATATTTT. The encoded protein is CASSPPGQGDTIYF.

The chain couples TRBV9 to TRBJ1-1; TRBD1 agrees at 7 bases. The J segment lost 3 bases and the V segment lost 4 bases, leaving 3 bases of the junction unmatched. The CDR3 loop spans 13 amino acids. Per the germline V gene, CDR1 is SGDLS and CDR2 is YYNGEE. The DNA for the CDR3 is TGTGCCAGCAGCACAACAGGGGACACTGAAGCTTTCTTT. It codes for CASSTTGDTEAFF.

The chain uses TRBV7-9 and TRBJ2-2, with D tentatively TRBD1 (6 bases). CDR1 and CDR2 (germline): SEHNR, FQNEAQ (reference sequence). V was pared by 4 bases and J by 2 bases, with 8 bases between. The CDR3 loop spans 14 amino acids. The CDR3 DNA sequence: TGTGCCAGCAGCTGGGACACCAACACCGGGGAGCTGTTTTTT. It translates to CASSWDTNTGELFF. Full variable domain (rest looked up from reference TRBV7-9 and TRBJ2-2): DTGVSQNPRHKITKRGQNVTFRCDPISEHNRLYWYRQTLGQGPEFLTYFQNEAQLEKSRLLSDRFSAERPKGSFSTLEIQRTEQGDSAMYLCASSWDTNTGELFFGEGSRLTVL.

As regards this clonotype: Germline is not matched at one junction end, which may reflect a read error. V gene TRBV7-2 combines with J gene TRBJ1-1; TRBD1 aligns across 7 bases. Germline values: CDR1 SGHTA, CDR2 FQGNSA. CDR3 length: 14 amino acids. The CDR3 loop reads CAGSPRQGSTEAFF. In nucleotides, the CDR3 is TGTGCCGGCAGCCCGAGACAGGGAAGCACTGAAGCTTTCTTT.

The chain couples TRBV19 to TRBJ1-1, with TRBD1 as a possible D gene (5 bases). Germline V lookup: CDR1 LNHDA, CDR2 SQIVND (reference sequence). V lost 6 bases to trimming and J lost 4 bases, with 18 bases between them. This CDR3 has 15 amino acids. The CDR3 DNA reads TGTGCCAGTAGGCCGGCGGGGGTCGGCTTCACTGAAGCTTTCTTT. Its translation: CASRPAGVGFTEAFF.